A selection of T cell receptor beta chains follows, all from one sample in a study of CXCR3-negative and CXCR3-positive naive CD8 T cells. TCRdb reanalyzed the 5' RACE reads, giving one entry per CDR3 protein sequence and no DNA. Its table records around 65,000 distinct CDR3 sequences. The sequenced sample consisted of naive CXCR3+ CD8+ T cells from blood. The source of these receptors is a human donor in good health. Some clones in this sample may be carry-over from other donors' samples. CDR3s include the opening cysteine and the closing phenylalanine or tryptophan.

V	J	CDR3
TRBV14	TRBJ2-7	CASSLITAAYEQYF
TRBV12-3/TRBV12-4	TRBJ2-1	CASILLGGHEQFF
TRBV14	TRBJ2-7	CACSQGRWLYEQYF
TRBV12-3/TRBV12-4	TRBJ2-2	CASSPTENTGELFF
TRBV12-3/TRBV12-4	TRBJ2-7	CASSLAGASSYEQYF
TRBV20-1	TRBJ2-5	CSARPRVSVSKETQYF
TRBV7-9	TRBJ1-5	CASTPTGADSNQPQHF
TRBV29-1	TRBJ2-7	CSVFPFDRDKGDYEQYF
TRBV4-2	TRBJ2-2	CASSQAKGGPYTGELFF
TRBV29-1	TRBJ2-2	CSVEQGAAGELFF
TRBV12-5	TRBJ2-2	CACVGTGAGELFF
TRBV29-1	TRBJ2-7	CSAGQGYEQYF
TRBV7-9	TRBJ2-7	CASSYVLGDSYEQYF
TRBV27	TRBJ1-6	CASKVAGSYNSPLHF
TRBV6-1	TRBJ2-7	CASSDAGFSYEQYF
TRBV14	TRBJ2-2	CASSQERASGVAGELFF
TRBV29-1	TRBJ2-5	CSVVGRPKETQYF
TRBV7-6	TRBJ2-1	CASSLDRGASSGQFF
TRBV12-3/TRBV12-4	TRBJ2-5	CASRTLQETQYF
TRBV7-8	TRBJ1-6	CASSLDGGWSYNSPLHF
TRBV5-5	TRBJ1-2	CASSLYRDSNSNYGYTF
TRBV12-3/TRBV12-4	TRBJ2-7	CASSLVGVFYEQYF
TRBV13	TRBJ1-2	CASSHPKNYGYTF
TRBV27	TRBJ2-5	CASSLVSSETQYF
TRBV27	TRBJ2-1	CASSFSGTNNEQFF
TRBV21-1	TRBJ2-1	CASCLTGGAYEQFF
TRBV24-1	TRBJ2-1	CATSDLRAGEQFF
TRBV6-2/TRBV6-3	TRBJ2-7	CASSYSRYRDSSYEQYF
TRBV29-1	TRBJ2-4	CSVEGQGTKNIQYF
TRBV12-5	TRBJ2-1	CASDTRDMPYNEQFF
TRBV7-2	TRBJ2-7	CASTRGDNPSEQYF
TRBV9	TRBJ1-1	CASSVAWDRGMNTEAFF
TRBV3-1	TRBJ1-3	CASSQARGSGNTIYF
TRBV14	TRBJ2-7	CASSQVTEQYF
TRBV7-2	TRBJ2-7	CASSITRYEQYF
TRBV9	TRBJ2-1	CASSLPTSGGPTSSYNEQFF
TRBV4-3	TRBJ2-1	CASSPPTVNEQFF
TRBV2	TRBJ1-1	CASSERGAGYTEAFF
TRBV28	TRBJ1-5	CASSFAGNQPQHF
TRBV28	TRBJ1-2	CASSPPLGNYGYTF
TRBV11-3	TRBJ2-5	CASSLPTRWAYPSQETQYF
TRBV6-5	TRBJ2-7	CASSYSTGGGYEQYF
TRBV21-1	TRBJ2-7	CASSKAREQNFDEQYF
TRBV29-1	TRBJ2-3	CSAWEFTDTQYF
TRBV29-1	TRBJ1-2	CSVEDFLTGAKGYGYTF
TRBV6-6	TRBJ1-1	CASRSGWQPNTEAFF
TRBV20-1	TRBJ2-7	CSARVAGVYEQYF
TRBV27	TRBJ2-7	CASSPSTEYEQYF
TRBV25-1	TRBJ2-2	CASSEGQVDAGELFF
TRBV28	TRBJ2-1	CASSSYGYSSYNEQFF
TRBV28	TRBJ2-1	CASSVSGGARNEQFF
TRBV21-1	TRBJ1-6	CATVQGLVSNSPLHF
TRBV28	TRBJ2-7	CASSSPLDRALVHEQYF
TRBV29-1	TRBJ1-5	CSVGGTENQPQHF
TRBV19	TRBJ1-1	CASTRGRLASTEAFF